This TCR beta chain derives from a study of CD8+CD57+ T cells in acquired aplastic anemia. Germline V gene data show CDR1 as SGHTA and CDR2 as FQGTGA. CDR3 size: 14 residues. V gave up 8 bases and J gave up 12 bases, with 24 bases separating them. Profiling of TCR beta VDJ combinations and CDR3 sequences used genomic DNA as template. MiXCR was run by TCRdb on the reads, yielding one entry per CDR3 protein. The top ten hold approximately 40% of the sample, which has about 260,000 distinct CDR3 sequences, roughly 82% seen once. In patients chosen for sequencing, flow cytometry had shown CD8+CD57+ cell expansion.

The sequenced material came from sorted CD4+, CD8+, or CD8+CD57+ T cells (not recorded which) from PBMCs. V gene TRBV7-3 combines with J gene TRBJ2-3, with D perhaps TRBD2 (5 bases). This TCR was sampled from a human donor with aplastic anemia. For the CDR3, the DNA is TGTGCCAGCTCAAGAGCGGCCAACGCCGTTGAACAGTATTTT. Protein product: CASSRAANAVEQYF. Together with reference TRBV7-3 and TRBJ2-3, the CDR3 gives the full variable domain: GAGVSQTPSNKVTEKGKYVELRCDPISGHTALYWYRQSLGQGPEFLIYFQGTGAADDSGLPNDRFFAVRPEGSVSTLKIQRTERGDSAVYLCASSRAANAVEQYFGPGTRLTVL.